Detailed here is one T cell receptor (beta chain). Its antigen is not known. This record belongs to a study of response to subunit inactivated influenza vaccine. Study observations and caveats: There was a suggestion from the authors that each seasonal influenza vaccination recruits few new T cells.

TCRdb reanalysed the RT-PCR reads using MiXCR and keeps one entry per CDR3 protein. The data contain some 600,000 distinct CDR3 sequences, 11% to 15% of them singletons. This clonotype was sampled from a man aged 45 to 65 who received an inactivated influenza vaccine. The specimen comprised PBMCs from blood, sampled about 14 days before vaccination.

CDR3 loop: CATSDSGTPSSYEQYF. CDR3 coding DNA: TGTGCCACCAGTGATTCCGGGACACCGAGCTCCTACGAGCAGTACTTC. The V call is TRBV24-1, the J call TRBJ2-7; TRBD1 is a possible D gene (6 bases). Trimming took 2 bases from V and 0 from J, leaving 13 bases between them. The CDR3 is 16 residues long. Per the germline V gene, CDR1 is KGHDR and CDR2 is SFDVKD.